This T cell receptor beta chain was sequenced in a study of siplizumab effects on memory and regulatory T cells. Overall study results and limits: Alloreactive sequences from unstimulated CD4+ memory cells fell significantly with siplizumab. Both greater diversity than memory cells and a major contribution to the alloresponse seemed to characterize naive T cells.

As described, mixed lymphocyte reaction cells underwent coculture at 37°C for a duration of around six days. The V gene lost 1 base and the J gene lost 6 bases, with 13 bases spanning the gap. The CDR3 is made up of 16 amino acids. CDR1 and CDR2 (germline): SNHLY, FYNNEI. This clone has just a few counts. Its target is not known. This table comes from immunoSEQ multiplex PCR, and its TCRdb copy is limited to in-frame clones, with some not included. Of over 4,000 clones listed, 45% to 50% are singletons. The sequencing sample was made of CFSE-low (dividing) CD4+ T cells sorted from an allogeneic mixed lymphocyte reaction. This clonotype was obtained from a human donor in good health; the cells came from an allogeneic mixed lymphocyte reaction. Some clones in this sample may be carry-over from other donors' samples. The chain employs TRBV2 and TRBJ1-6; no firm D call. The CDR3 nucleotides are TGTGCCAGCAGTGAAGTGGTGGTAAGGGCTAATTCACCCCTCCACTTT. The encoded protein is CASSEVVVRANSPLHF.